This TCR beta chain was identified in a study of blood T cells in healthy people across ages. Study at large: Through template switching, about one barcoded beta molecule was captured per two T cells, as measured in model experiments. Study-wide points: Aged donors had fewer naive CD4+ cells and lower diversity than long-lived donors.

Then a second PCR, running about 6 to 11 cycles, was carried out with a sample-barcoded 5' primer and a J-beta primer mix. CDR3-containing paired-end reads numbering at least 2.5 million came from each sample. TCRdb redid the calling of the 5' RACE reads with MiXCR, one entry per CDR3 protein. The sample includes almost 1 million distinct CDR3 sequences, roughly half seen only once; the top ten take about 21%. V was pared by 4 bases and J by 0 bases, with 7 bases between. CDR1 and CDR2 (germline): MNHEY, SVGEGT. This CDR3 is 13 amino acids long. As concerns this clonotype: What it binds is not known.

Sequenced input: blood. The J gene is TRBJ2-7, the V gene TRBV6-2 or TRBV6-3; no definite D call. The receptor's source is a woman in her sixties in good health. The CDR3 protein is CASSWTTSYEQYF. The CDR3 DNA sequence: TGTGCCAGCAGTTGGACGACCTCCTACGAGCAGTACTTC.